The 30 T cell receptor beta chains presented below share a single source sample, sequenced in a study of cytomegalovirus exposure and HLA in healthy donors (dated by TCRdb to 2017 to 2019). Libraries were made using the immunoSEQ multiplex PCR assay. For the multiplex PCR, a mixture combining 60 forward primers for TCR Vbeta segments and 13 reverse primers for TCR Jbeta segments was used. TCRdb limited this immuneACCESS table to in-frame rearrangements with V and J called. A share of clones is missing; checked studies link under half to unresolved V genes, and the rest is unexplained. Present in this sample are more than 110,000 clones, roughly two thirds of which were seen just once. The ten largest make up over 13% of the sample. The sample taken for sequencing was PBMCs. Receptors were obtained from a human donor in good health.

The CDR3 region is CASNPQGVSSPLHF. Here the CDR3 DNA reads TGTGCCAGCAATCCCCAGGGGGTTAGTTCACCCCTCCACTTT. The chain is built from TRBV2 and TRBJ1-6, with TRBD1 matching over 7 bases. Trimming cost V 7 bases and J 9 bases; bases outside gene matches: 9. The CDR3 length is 14 residues. Germline V gives CDR1 SNHLY, CDR2 FYNNEI.

The rearrangement uses TRBV2 and TRBJ1-5; no clear D gene. V lost 6 bases, J lost 11 bases, and 20 bases lay in between. Germline V gives CDR1 SNHLY, CDR2 FYNNEI. The CDR3 has 14 residues. CDR3 loop: CASSVGGDRGTQHF. The CDR3 DNA reads as TGTGCCAGCAGCGTTGGCGGGGATCGAGGTACCCAGCATTTT. Full variable domain (missing parts from reference TRBV2 and TRBJ1-5): EPEVTQTPSHQVTQMGQEVILRCVPISNHLYFYWYRQILGQKVEFLVSFYNNEISEKSEIFDDQFSVERPDGSNFTLKIRSTKLEDSAMYFCASSVGGDRGTQHFGDGTRLSIL.

The chain couples TRBV15 to TRBJ2-7, with 7 bases matching TRBD1. CDR3 size: 16 residues. Per germline, CDR1 LNHNV and CDR2 YYDKDF (reference sequence). The trim removed 2 bases at V and 7 bases at J, leaving 14 bases unmatched. The CDR3 region is CATSRSQGGSKPEQYF. In DNA form, the CDR3 reads TGTGCCACCAGCAGATCACAAGGGGGCTCAAAGCCGGAGCAGTACTTC.

This clone was detected many times. The rearrangement uses TRBV15 and TRBJ1-3; D remains ambiguous. CDR1 and CDR2 from the germline V gene are LNHNV and YYDKDF (reference sequence). The ends were cut back, 0 bases at V and 4 bases at J, with 13 bases in the middle. There are 16 residues in the CDR3. The CDR3 region is CATSRESWTGGNTIYF. The CDR3 region has the DNA TGTGCCACCAGCAGAGAGTCCTGGACGGGAGGAAACACCATATATTTT.

The V call is TRBV15, the J call TRBJ2-3; D is perhaps TRBD2 (5 bases). Between the trimmed V and J ends, which lost 3 bases and 11 bases, there was a span of 15 bases. CDR1 is LNHNV, CDR2 YYDKDF, per germline (reference sequence). The CDR3 sequence is 13 residues long. For the CDR3, the DNA is TGTGCCACCAGCAGGGTAGCGTTCGGGAAGCAGTATTTT. Its protein product is CATSRVAFGKQYF.

The J gene is TRBJ2-7, the V gene TRBV5-4; 11 positions match TRBD1. V lost 4 bases, J lost 3 bases, and 3 bases stayed unmatched. Germline V gene lookup returns CDR1 SGHNT and CDR2 YYREEE (reference sequence). The CDR3 runs 14 residues. The CDR3, as DNA: TGTGCCAGCAGCCCGGGACAGGGGGTCTACGAGCAGTACTTC. It yields the protein CASSPGQGVYEQYF.

Only a few counts were recorded for this clone. The chain links TRBV7-3 to TRBJ2-1, with TRBD1 as a possible D gene (6 bases). V shed 3 bases and J shed 5 bases, with 8 bases lying between them. Germline loops: CDR1 SGHTA, CDR2 FQGTGA. The CDR3 covers 13 residues. The CDR3 protein is CASSFGQNNEQFF. As DNA, the CDR3 is TGTGCCAGCAGCTTTGGACAGAACAATGAGCAGTTCTTC.

By sample share, this clone is medium-sized. The chain employs TRBV6-6 and TRBJ1-1, with 7 bases that match TRBD1. From germline, CDR1 is MNHNY and CDR2 SVGAGI (reference sequence). CDR3 length: 13 residues. The J segment lost 1 base and the V segment lost 5 bases, leaving 1 base of the junction unmatched. The CDR3, as DNA: TGTGCCAGCAGTGACAGGGAGAACACTGAAGCTTTCTTT. Translation gives CASSDRENTEAFF.

This chain connects TRBV7-9 to TRBJ1-2; 7 positions agree with TRBD1. Trimming cost V 6 bases and J 3 bases; bases outside gene matches: 4. The CDR3 loop spans 13 amino acids. CDR1 and CDR2 (germline): SEHNR, FQNEAQ (reference sequence). The DNA of the CDR3 is TGTGCCAGCAGTCCTACAGGGGACTATGGCTACACCTTC. Translating gives CASSPTGDYGYTF.

V usage is TRBV7-9 and J usage is TRBJ1-1, with TRBD1 matching over 7 bases. The germline gives CDR1 SEHNR, CDR2 FQNEAQ (reference sequence). The CDR3 runs to 15 residues. V was clipped by 5 bases and J by 5 bases; unmatched bases: 11. The CDR3 region has the DNA TGTGCCAGCAGCAACCCGGGTCAGGGGGAGACTGAAGCTTTCTTT. Translated: CASSNPGQGETEAFF.

CDR3 in DNA: TGTGCCAGCAGGACAGGTCCCGGTGGAAGTGACTATGGCTACACCTTC. Its protein is CASRTGPGGSDYGYTF. This rearrangement joins TRBV5-6 to TRBJ1-2, with D maybe TRBD1 (6 bases). CDR1 and CDR2 from the germline V gene are SGHDT and YYEEEE. Trimming pared 5 bases from V and 3 bases from J, leaving 20 bases between. CDR3 size: 16 residues.

The rearrangement uses TRBV30 and TRBJ2-1; D is ambiguous. CDR3 length equals 13 residues. V shed 0 bases and J shed 14 bases, with 17 bases lying between them. CDR1 is GTSNPN and CDR2 is SVGIG in the germline V gene (reference sequence). The CDR3 DNA sequence: TGTGCCTGGAGTGTTGCCGCGACACCTTCTAAGTTCTTC. The encoded protein is CAWSVAATPSKFF.

The chain joins TRBV4-1 to TRBJ2-5, with D unresolved. With the DNA end fitting TRBJ2-7 better, the J assignment may be wrong. The CDR3 spans 13 residues. Germline values: CDR1 MGHRA, CDR2 YSYEKL. CDR3: CASSQEVAYEQYF. CDR3 DNA sequence: TGCGCCAGCAGCCAAGAGGTCGCCTACGAGCAGTACTTC.

The rearrangement uses TRBV19 and TRBJ2-7; weak D call: TRBD1 (5 bases). Trimming stripped 6 bases from V and 2 bases from J, with 17 bases between. The CDR3 spans 15 residues. CDR1 is LNHDA, CDR2 SQIVND, per germline (reference sequence). The CDR3 nucleotides are TGTGCCAGTAGCCGCTTCCTAGGGGTTACCTACGAGCAGTACTTC. As protein: CASSRFLGVTYEQYF.

This clone was observed a few times. The rearrangement uses TRBV6-1 and TRBJ2-2; 11 bases fit TRBD1. The CDR3 covers 16 residues. Per germline, CDR1 MNHNS and CDR2 SASEGT. With 1 base clipped from V and 7 bases from J, the junction kept 5 bases outside the gene matches. The CDR3 spells CASSEVGQGVGGELFF. The CDR3 coding sequence is TGTGCCAGCAGTGAAGTGGGACAGGGGGTAGGCGGGGAGCTGTTTTTT.

This chain joins TRBV5-1 and TRBJ2-1; D remains unclear. CDR1 and CDR2 (germline): SGHRS, YFSETQ. The V and J ends lost 0 bases and 6 bases respectively, with 10 bases between them. This CDR3 comprises 14 residues. The DNA for the CDR3 is TGCGCCAGCAGCTTGGGAGTACGGGTCAATGAGCAGTTCTTC. Protein product: CASSLGVRVNEQFF. The full variable domain, its missing parts supplied by reference TRBV5-1 and TRBJ2-1, is KAGVTQTPRYLIKTRGQQVTLSCSPISGHRSVSWYQQTPGQGLQFLFEYFSETQRNKGNFPGRFSGRQFSNSRSEMNVSTLELGDSALYLCASSLGVRVNEQFFGPGTRLTVL.

This chain links TRBV4-2 with TRBJ1-5; D possibly corresponds to TRBD1 (6 bases). Looked up from germline, CDR1 is LGHNA and CDR2 is YNFKEQ. The CDR3 consists of 16 residues. Between the trimmed V and J ends, which lost 0 bases and 0 bases, there was a span of 9 bases. CDR3 sequence: CASSQELGASNQPQHF. For the CDR3, the DNA is TGTGCCAGCAGCCAAGAGCTGGGGGCTAGCAATCAGCCCCAGCATTTT.

The table lists this clone with a few counts. The J gene is TRBJ1-1, the V gene TRBV7-2, with TRBD1 identical over 7 bases. V lost 0 bases and J lost 4; bases outside the gene matches: 5. CDR1 is SGHTA and CDR2 is FQGNSA in the germline V gene. The CDR3 is 15 amino acids. The CDR3 DNA sequence: TGTGCCAGCAGCTTAGCGAGGGGGCGGGGCACTGAAGCTTTCTTT. Encoded protein: CASSLARGRGTEAFF.

This chain joins TRBV12-5 and TRBJ2-5; D is possibly TRBD2 (6 bases). The CDR3 covers 14 residues. The V end lost 6 bases, the J end lost 5 bases, and 16 bases lay between the germline ends. Per the germline V gene, CDR1 is LGHNT and CDR2 is FRNRAP. CDR3 sequence (DNA): TGTGCTAGTGGCCCGTGGGGCGCGGGGGAGACCCAGTACTTC. Residues: CASGPWGAGETQYF.

As DNA, the CDR3 is TGCGCCAGCAGCCGGGTAGTGGGGCTCGGCAATGAGCAGTTCTTC. Its translation: CASSRVVGLGNEQFF. The chain is built from TRBV5-1 and TRBJ2-1, with a tentative D call TRBD1 (5 bases). The CDR3 spans 15 residues. From germline, CDR1 is SGHRS and CDR2 YFSETQ. V was clipped by 4 bases and J by 6 bases, with 17 bases between them.

The J gene is TRBJ1-2, the V gene TRBV30; D call uncertain. The CDR3 totals 14 residues. Trimming left V 1 base short and J 8 bases short, with 17 bases between. Germline CDR1 is GTSNPN and CDR2 is SVGIG (reference sequence). The CDR3, as DNA: TGTGCCTGGAGTGGGGAGGGCATCCTTAGCGGCTACACCTTC. Protein sequence: CAWSGEGILSGYTF.

V is TRBV5-1 and J is TRBJ1-4; TRBD1 aligns across 7 bases. The CDR3 is 15 amino acids. The V and J ends lost 0 bases and 6 bases, in that order; junction bases with no gene match: 5. Germline-derived CDR1 and CDR2 are SGHRS and YFSETQ. CDR3 protein: CASSLVGQNHEKLFF. CDR3 DNA: TGCGCCAGCAGCTTGGTGGGACAGAATCATGAAAAACTGTTTTTT.

Concerning this clone: An end of the junction does not agree with germline; a read error may underlie this. The CDR3 nucleotides are TGTGCCAGCAGCAAGGACAGGGGGGACACAGGGGAGCTGTTTTTT. It encodes CASSKDRGDTGELFF. The chain combines TRBV2 with TRBJ2-2; 10 nucleotides line up with TRBD1. CDR3 length: 15 amino acids. Per the germline V gene, CDR1 is SNHLY and CDR2 is FYNNEI. Together with reference TRBV2 and TRBJ2-2, the CDR3 gives the full variable domain: EPEVTQTPSHQVTQMGQEVILRCVPISNHLYFYWYRQILGQKVEFLVSFYNNEISEKSEIFDDQFSVERPDGSNFTLKIRSTKLEDSAMYFCASSKDRGDTGELFFGEGSRLTVL.

The CDR3 nucleotides read TGTGCCAGCAGCCTTGAGGGTTTGAACACTGAAGCTTTCTTT. It yields the protein CASSLEGLNTEAFF. This chain links TRBV9 with TRBJ1-1; D is uncertain. The CDR3 covers 14 residues. The ends were cut back, 4 bases at V and 0 bases at J, with 10 bases in the middle. The V gene's germline CDR1 is SGDLS and CDR2 YYNGEE.

The V and J genes are TRBV5-1 and TRBJ1-2; TRBD1 agrees at 7 bases. J gave up 5 bases and V 0 bases, and 4 bases lay outside the gene matches. The CDR3 contains 14 residues. Germline V gene lookup returns CDR1 SGHRS and CDR2 YFSETQ. The CDR3 DNA follows: TGCGCCAGCAGCTTGGGTGTGACAGGGTATGGCTACACCTTC. Translated, it gives CASSLGVTGYGYTF.

V gene TRBV11-2 combines with J gene TRBJ2-3, with 9 bases aligning to TRBD1. Germline CDR1 is SGHAT and CDR2 is FQNNGV. Trimming removed 2 bases from V and 3 bases from J; junction bases left unmatched: 9. The CDR3 contains 17 residues. The CDR3 region is CASSLRGGQGSTDTQYF. CDR3 DNA: TGTGCCAGCAGCTTAAGAGGTGGACAGGGGTCGACAGATACGCAGTATTTT.

This clone appeared a few times. The genes are TRBV6-4 and TRBJ2-3, with D unclear. The V and J ends lost 4 bases and 4 bases respectively, with 12 bases between them. CDR1 MRHNA and CDR2 SNTAGT come from the germline V gene. There are 14 residues in the CDR3. Here the CDR3 reads CASSAGIDPDTQYF. Here the CDR3 DNA reads TGTGCCAGCAGTGCAGGCATCGACCCAGATACGCAGTATTTT.

This rearrangement joins TRBV4-2 to TRBJ2-7, with D possibly matching TRBD2 (7 bases). CDR1 is LGHNA, CDR2 YNFKEQ, per germline. V was shortened by 0 bases and J by 3 bases, with 15 bases between the two germline ends. The CDR3 runs to 16 residues. Here the CDR3 DNA reads TGTGCCAGCAGCCAAGAGGGAAGGGGGGGGGACTACGAGCAGTACTTC. Encoded protein: CASSQEGRGGDYEQYF.

The rearrangement links TRBV29-1 to TRBJ2-7; D is undetermined. This CDR3 spans 12 amino acids. Trimming stripped 6 bases from V and 4 bases from J, with 13 bases between. Germline CDR1 and CDR2: SQVTM and ANQGSEA. Written as DNA, the CDR3 is TGCAGCGTGCGACGAGGTCTTTACGAGCAGTACTTC. Its protein product is CSVRRGLYEQYF.

The V gene is TRBV9, the J gene TRBJ1-1, with a tentative D call TRBD1 (5 bases). The germline gives CDR1 SGDLS, CDR2 YYNGEE. The length of the CDR3 is 15 residues. Trimming took off 2 bases at V and 0 bases at J, with 11 bases between the two ends. CDR3 DNA sequence: TGTGCCAGCAGCGTCCACACAGGCATGAACACTGAAGCTTTCTTT. Translated, it gives CASSVHTGMNTEAFF.